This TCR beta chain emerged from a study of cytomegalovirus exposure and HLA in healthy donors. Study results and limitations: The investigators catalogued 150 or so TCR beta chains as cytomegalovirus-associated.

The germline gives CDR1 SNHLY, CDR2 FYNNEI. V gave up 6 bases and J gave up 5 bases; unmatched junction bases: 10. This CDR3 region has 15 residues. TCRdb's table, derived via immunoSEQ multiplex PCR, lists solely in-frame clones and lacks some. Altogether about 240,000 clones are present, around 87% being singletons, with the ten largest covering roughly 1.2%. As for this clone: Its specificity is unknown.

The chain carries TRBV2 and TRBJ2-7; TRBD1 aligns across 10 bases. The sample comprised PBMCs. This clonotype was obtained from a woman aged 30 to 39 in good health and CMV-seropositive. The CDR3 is CASRRVRQGAHEQYF. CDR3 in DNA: TGTGCCAGCAGGAGGGTTCGACAGGGGGCCCACGAGCAGTACTTC.